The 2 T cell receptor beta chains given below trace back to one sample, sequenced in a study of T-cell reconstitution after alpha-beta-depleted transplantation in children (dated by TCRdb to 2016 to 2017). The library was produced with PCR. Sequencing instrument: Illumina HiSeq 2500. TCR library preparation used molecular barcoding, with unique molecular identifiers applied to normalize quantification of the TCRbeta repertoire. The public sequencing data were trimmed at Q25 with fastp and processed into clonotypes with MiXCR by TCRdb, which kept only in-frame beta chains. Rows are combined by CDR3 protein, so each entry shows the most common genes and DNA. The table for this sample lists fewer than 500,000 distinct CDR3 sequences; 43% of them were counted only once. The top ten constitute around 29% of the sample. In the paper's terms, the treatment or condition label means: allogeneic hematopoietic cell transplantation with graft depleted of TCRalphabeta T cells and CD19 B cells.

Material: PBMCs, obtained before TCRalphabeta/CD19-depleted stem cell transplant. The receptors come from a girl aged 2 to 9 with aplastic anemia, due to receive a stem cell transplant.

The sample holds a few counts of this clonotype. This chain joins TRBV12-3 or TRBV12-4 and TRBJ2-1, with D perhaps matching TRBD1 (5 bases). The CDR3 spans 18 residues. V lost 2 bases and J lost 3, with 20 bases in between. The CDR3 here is CASSLWGGRMRIYNEQFF. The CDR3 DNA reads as TGTGCCAGCAGTTTATGGGGCGGCAGGATGCGGATCTACAATGAGCAGTTCTTC.

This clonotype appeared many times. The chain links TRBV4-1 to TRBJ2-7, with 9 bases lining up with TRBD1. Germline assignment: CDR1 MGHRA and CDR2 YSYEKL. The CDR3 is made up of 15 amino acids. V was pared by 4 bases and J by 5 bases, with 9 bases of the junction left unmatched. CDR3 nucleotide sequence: TGCGCCAGCAGCCTCGGGACAGGGAGGGCCCACGAGCAGTACTTC. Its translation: CASSLGTGRAHEQYF.